This TCR beta chain originates from a study of CD8 T cells in ankylosing spondylitis. Notes on the study in general: Reported data indicate significant enrichment of disease-linked clones within matched ankylosing spondylitis synovial fluid. What appeared characteristic of ankylosing spondylitis blood was a TCR beta motif of eight or nine highly homologous variants. CD8+ disease-linked clones were present at relatively low frequencies in blood. Several of the motif variants were reported before in synovial fluid and blood from reactive arthritis.

A remark on this clonotype: As yet, its antigen is unknown.

Researchers built TCR beta libraries using quantitative 5'-RACE with molecular barcodes. Via MiXCR, TCRdb re-called the 5' RACE reads, giving one row per CDR3 protein. The data contain about 420,000 distinct CDR3 sequences, approximately 20% of them seen just once; the ten biggest clones take up about a sixth. The CDR3 consists of 13 residues. Trimming took off 5 bases at V and 0 bases at J, with 7 bases between the two ends. Germline V gene sequence: CDR1 SGHAT, CDR2 FQNNGV. The specimen was blood, either unsorted or a sorted T cell fraction (not recorded which). This chain joins TRBV11-2 and TRBJ1-1; D is uncertain. The receptor's source is a male donor with ankylosing spondylitis. In DNA form, the CDR3 reads TGTGCCAGCAGCCCAATGGTGAACACTGAAGCTTTCTTT. Protein sequence: CASSPMVNTEAFF.